This T cell receptor (beta chain) is from a study of blood T cell repertoires in COVID-19. Profiled with immunoSEQ multiplex PCR; TCRdb holds only in-frame clones, not every one. The sample yields tens of thousands of clones, around four fifths seen once. This CDR3 is 17 amino acids long. Per the germline V gene, CDR1 is LNHDA and CDR2 is SQIVND (reference sequence). Trimming took 3 bases from V and 2 from J; bases not matched to a gene: 10. This TCR was recovered from a man aged 25-45 years with COVID-19, enrolled during active disease. The rearrangement joins TRBV19 to TRBJ2-5; TRBD1 matches at 9 bases. Material: peripheral blood. The CDR3 reads CASSITWSTGGQETQYF. The CDR3 nucleotides read TGTGCCAGTAGTATTACGTGGTCGACAGGGGGGCAAGAGACCCAGTACTTC.